These 10 T cell receptor beta chains were sequenced from one sample in a study of control samples from healthy donors and cancer patients. Some clones are missing from TCRdb's copy, which holds only in-frame ones; the method was immunoSEQ multiplex PCR. The table includes 150,000 to 200,000 clones, 91% detected once. Sequencing was carried out using blood. These TCRs come from a woman in her 30s in good health.

The V and J genes are TRBV12-3 or TRBV12-4 and TRBJ1-1; D possibly corresponds to TRBD1 (6 bases). Trimming stripped 3 bases from V and 9 bases from J, with 11 bases between. There are 12 residues in the CDR3. The CDR3 here is CASSFRGAQAFF. The CDR3 coding sequence is TGTGCCAGCAGTTTTCGGGGGGCGCAAGCTTTCTTT.

The chain links TRBV7-2 to TRBJ1-4, with TRBD1 matching over 8 bases. This CDR3 is built from 15 residues. Germline lookup yields CDR1 SGHTA and CDR2 FQGNSA. With 1 base clipped from V and 10 bases from J, the junction kept 8 bases outside the gene matches. The CDR3, as DNA: TGTGCCAGCAGCTTAGGGTCAGGGGGCAGGGGAAAACTGTTTTTT. This translates into CASSLGSGGRGKLFF.

The chain is built from TRBV27 and TRBJ2-2, with 14 bases identical to TRBD2. Germline assignment: CDR1 MNHEY and CDR2 SMNVEV (reference sequence). The J segment lost 5 bases and the V segment lost 4 bases, leaving 0 bases of the junction unmatched. The CDR3 totals 15 residues. The CDR3 DNA follows: TGTGCCAGCAGTTGGACTAGCGGGGGGACCGGGGAGCTGTTTTTT. The encoded protein is CASSWTSGGTGELFF.

This rearrangement joins TRBV21-1 to TRBJ1-5; whether TRBD1, the table's D call, matches the DNA was not checked. TRBV21-1 is labeled a pseudogene. The CDR3 runs 15 residues. The CDR3 region is CASSKVRGCNQPQHF. The CDR3 DNA follows: TGTGCCAGCAGCAAAGTCAGGGGTTGCAATCAGCCCCAGCATTTT.

The rearrangement links TRBV30 to TRBJ2-3; 12 bases match TRBD2. The V segment lost 4 bases and the J segment 3 bases; nucleotides outside the gene matches: 5. The V gene's germline CDR1 is GTSNPN and CDR2 SVGIG (reference sequence). This CDR3 comprises 15 residues. In DNA form, the CDR3 reads TGTGCCTGGACCGCCCTAGCGGGAGGGACAGATACGCAGTATTTT. This codes for CAWTALAGGTDTQYF.

Remarks on this clone: Other DNA sequences in this specimen translate into the identical CDR3. The chain couples TRBV19 to TRBJ1-4; 11 bases align to TRBD1. Unmatched junction bases numbered 3, after V lost 8 bases and J lost 7 bases. CDR1 and CDR2 from the germline V gene are LNHDA and SQIVND (reference sequence). The CDR3 consists of 13 residues. CDR3 loop: CASGQGASEKLFF. For the CDR3, the DNA is TGTGCCAGTGGACAGGGGGCAAGTGAAAAACTGTTTTTT.

The chain joins TRBV3-1 (or the pseudogene TRBV3-2) to TRBJ1-3, with TRBD1 identical over 8 bases. This CDR3 has 13 residues. Germline-derived CDR1 and CDR2 are LGHDT and YNNKEL (reference sequence). The J segment lost 4 bases and the V segment lost 7 bases, leaving 3 bases of the junction unmatched. This CDR3 reads CASNRQGGNTIYF. The CDR3 region has the DNA TGTGCCAGCAACCGACAGGGGGGAAACACCATATATTTT.

This chain connects TRBV6-5 to TRBJ1-1; no firm D call. CDR3 length equals 12 residues. V gave up 5 bases and J gave up 1 base, with 5 bases separating them. Germline CDR1 and CDR2: MNHEY and SVGAGI. The CDR3 here is CASSNRNTEAFF. The CDR3 DNA sequence: TGTGCCAGCAGTAACAGGAACACTGAAGCTTTCTTT.

The CDR3 is CASSSGTGGSPLHF. The DNA of the CDR3 is TGTGCCAGCAGCTCCGGGACAGGGGGTTCACCCCTCCACTTT. The V call is TRBV7-3, the J call TRBJ1-6; 11 bases align to TRBD1. This CDR3 has 14 residues. Germline-derived CDR1 and CDR2 are SGHTA and FQGTGA. Trimming cost V 4 bases and J 9 bases; bases outside gene matches: 2.

This rearrangement joins TRBV21-1 to TRBJ1-6; the D call of TRBD1 is as the table states it, not checked on the DNA. TRBV21-1 is a recognized pseudogene. The CDR3 is made up of 14 amino acids. As DNA, the CDR3 is TGTGCCAGCAGCAAAGTCAGGGCCAATTCACCCCTCCACTTT. Its protein product is CASSKVRANSPLHF.